The source of this T cell receptor (beta chain) is a study of T-cell reconstitution after alpha-beta-depleted transplantation in children. Study results and limitations: Counts and diversity of T cells one year after transplant came mostly from newly produced T cells. Some patients owed their high day-60 TCRbeta diversity to surviving recipient T cells and thymic progenitors. Reportedly, alpha-beta T cells present about two months post-transplant originated from several hundred expanded clones of graft origin.

On this clonotype itself: Its cognate antigen is unknown.

Construction of the TCRbeta library involved unique molecular identifiers. TCRdb reprocessed the PCR reads via MiXCR and lists one record per CDR3 protein. The sample has around 300,000 distinct CDR3 sequences, approximately 23% seen once. The CDR3 spans 14 residues. V dropped 7 bases and J dropped 7; count of bases not matched to a gene: 7. Germline V CDR1 and CDR2: SGHAT, FQNNGV. This sequence was found in a male patient between 5 and 17 years old who had a stem cell transplant for acute lymphoblastic leukemia, so the T cells may come from the graft donor. Specimen: PBMCs, mostly from graft donor cells, collected 180 days after TCRalphabeta/CD19-depleted stem cell transplant. The J gene is TRBJ1-4, the V gene TRBV11-2; 9 bases fit TRBD1. For the CDR3, the DNA is TGTGCCAGCACCCGGGACAGGGAAGCTGAAAAACTGTTTTTT. Residues: CASTRDREAEKLFF.